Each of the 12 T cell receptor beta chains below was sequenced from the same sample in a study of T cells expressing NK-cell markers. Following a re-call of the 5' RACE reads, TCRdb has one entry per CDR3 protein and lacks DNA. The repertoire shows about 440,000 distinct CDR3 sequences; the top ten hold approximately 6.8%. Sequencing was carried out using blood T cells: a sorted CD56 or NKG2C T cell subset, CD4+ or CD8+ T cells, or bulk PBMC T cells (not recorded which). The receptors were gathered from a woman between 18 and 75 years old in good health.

CDR3 protein: CASSLAARSIYQPQHF. This rearrangement joins TRBV7-9 to TRBJ1-5. The CDR3 has 16 amino acids. Germline V lookup: CDR1 SEHNR, CDR2 FQNEAQ (reference sequence).

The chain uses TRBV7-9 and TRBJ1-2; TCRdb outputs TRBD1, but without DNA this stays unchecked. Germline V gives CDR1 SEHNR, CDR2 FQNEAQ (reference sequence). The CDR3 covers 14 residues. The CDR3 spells CASSFRQGRYGYTF.

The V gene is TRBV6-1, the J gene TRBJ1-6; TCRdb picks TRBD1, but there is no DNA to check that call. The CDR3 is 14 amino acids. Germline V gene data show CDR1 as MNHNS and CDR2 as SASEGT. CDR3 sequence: CAHCGGVNNSPLHF.

The CDR3 sequence is CSAPNWAGKLFF. J is TRBJ1-4 and V is TRBV20-1; TCRdb outputs TRBD1, but without DNA this stays unchecked. Germline CDR1 is DFQATT and CDR2 is SNEGSKA (reference sequence). The CDR3 sequence is 12 residues long.

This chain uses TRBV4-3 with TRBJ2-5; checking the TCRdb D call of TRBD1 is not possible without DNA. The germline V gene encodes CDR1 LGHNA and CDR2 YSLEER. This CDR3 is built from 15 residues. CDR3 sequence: CASSTYRGERETQYF.

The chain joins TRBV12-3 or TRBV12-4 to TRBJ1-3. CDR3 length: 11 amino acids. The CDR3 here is CASSFGYTIYF.

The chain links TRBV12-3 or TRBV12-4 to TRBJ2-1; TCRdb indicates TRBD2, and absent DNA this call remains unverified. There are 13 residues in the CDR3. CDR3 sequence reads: CASRFWERHEQFF.

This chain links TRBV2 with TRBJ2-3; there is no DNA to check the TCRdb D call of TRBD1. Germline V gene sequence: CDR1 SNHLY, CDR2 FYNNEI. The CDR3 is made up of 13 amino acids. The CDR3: CASIGTGGDTQYF.

CDR3 sequence: CATSSSGHLSNQPQHF. This rearrangement joins TRBV15 to TRBJ1-5; no DNA is available, so the TRBD1 call from TCRdb remains unchecked. The length of the CDR3 is 16 residues. CDR1 and CDR2 from the germline V gene are LNHNV and YYDKDF (reference sequence).

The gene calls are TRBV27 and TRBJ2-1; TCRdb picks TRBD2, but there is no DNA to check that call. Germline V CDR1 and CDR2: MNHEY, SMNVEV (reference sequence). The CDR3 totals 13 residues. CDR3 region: CASSSEGHNEQFF.

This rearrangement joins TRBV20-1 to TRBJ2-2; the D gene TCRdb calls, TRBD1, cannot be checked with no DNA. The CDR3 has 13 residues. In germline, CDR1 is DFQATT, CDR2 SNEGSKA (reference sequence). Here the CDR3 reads CSATGPNTGELFF.

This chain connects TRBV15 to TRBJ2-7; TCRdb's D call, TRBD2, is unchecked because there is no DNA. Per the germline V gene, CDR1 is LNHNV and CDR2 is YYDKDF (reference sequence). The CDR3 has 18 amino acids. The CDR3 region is CATSRDRTASGSSYEQYF.